What follows are 11 T cell receptor beta chains derived from one specimen sequenced in a study of beta chain features in type 1 diabetes. As every portion of the isolated RNA was reverse transcribed, the sequencing read expressed TCRB transcripts. The repertoire was sequenced with immunoSEQ multiplex PCR; TCRdb's copy has only in-frame clones and lacks some. This table has some 400,000 clones, approximately 16% appearing once. The sequenced sample consisted of naive CD4+ T cells from blood. The receptors were gathered from a woman aged 18-29 years in good health.

The chain has TRBV9 and TRBJ1-1; maybe TRBD1 (5 bases). V lost 0 bases and J lost 6, with 15 bases in between. Germline assignment: CDR1 SGDLS and CDR2 YYNGEE. There are 15 residues in the CDR3. CDR3 residues: CASSVGRGRGPEAFF. The CDR3 DNA is TGTGCCAGCAGCGTAGGTCGGGGGAGGGGCCCTGAAGCTTTCTTT.

This clone was seen a handful of times. J is TRBJ1-1 and V is TRBV7-9, with D tentatively TRBD1 (5 bases). This CDR3 has 15 amino acids. Germline CDR1 is SEHNR and CDR2 is FQNEAQ (reference sequence). The V gene lost 4 bases and the J gene lost 7 bases, with 19 bases spanning the gap. CDR3: CASSSGLQVAVEAFF. CDR3 DNA: TGTGCCAGCAGCTCAGGACTACAGGTCGCGGTTGAAGCTTTCTTT. Full variable domain (outside the CDR3, taken from reference TRBV7-9 and TRBJ1-1): DTGVSQNPRHKITKRGQNVTFRCDPISEHNRLYWYRQTLGQGPEFLTYFQNEAQLEKSRLLSDRFSAERPKGSFSTLEIQRTEQGDSAMYLCASSSGLQVAVEAFFGQGTRLTVV.

This clone was seen a handful of times. The genes are TRBV7-9 and TRBJ2-1, with TRBD2 matching over 13 bases. With 5 bases clipped from V and 8 bases from J, the junction kept 12 bases outside the gene matches. The germline V gene encodes CDR1 SEHNR and CDR2 FQNEAQ (reference sequence). CDR3 length: 17 residues. The CDR3 coding sequence is TGTGCCAGCAGCAAGATAAGGACTAGCGGGAGTGGGTATGAGCAGTTCTTC. As protein: CASSKIRTSGSGYEQFF.

The rearrangement joins TRBV2 to TRBJ2-6; D is possibly TRBD1 (5 bases). The CDR3 spans 16 residues. Deletions cut 7 bases from V and 0 bases from J, with 13 bases between. Germline values: CDR1 SNHLY, CDR2 FYNNEI. CDR3 coding DNA: TGTGCCAGCAACGCCCTGACAGTCTCTGGGGCCAACGTCCTGACTTTC. Its translation: CASNALTVSGANVLTF.

The chain employs TRBV5-1 and TRBJ2-7; 9 bases match TRBD2. Per germline, CDR1 SGHRS and CDR2 YFSETQ. This CDR3 region has 15 residues. V dropped 6 bases and J dropped 5; count of bases not matched to a gene: 12. The CDR3 loop is CASNGGSGSFNEQYF. The CDR3, as DNA: TGCGCCAGCAATGGGGGTAGCGGGAGTTTCAACGAGCAGTACTTC.

This clone was seen only a few times. The chain employs TRBV19 and TRBJ1-1; possibly TRBD1 for D (6 bases). Deletions cut 5 bases from V and 0 bases from J, with 13 bases between. The CDR3 consists of 15 residues. CDR1 is LNHDA, CDR2 SQIVND, per germline (reference sequence). The CDR3: CASSPDGQMNTEAFF. Written as DNA, the CDR3 is TGTGCCAGTAGTCCGGACGGACAGATGAACACTGAAGCTTTCTTT.

V and J are TRBV18 and TRBJ2-3; 10 bases are a match to TRBD1. J lost 5 bases, V lost 6 bases, and 11 bases had no gene match. The CDR3 runs 16 residues. CDR1 KGHSH and CDR2 LQKENI come from the germline V gene. The CDR3, as DNA: TGTGCCAGCTCGCTCGGGACAGGGGTTCTCGGAGATACGCAGTATTTT. Translation: CASSLGTGVLGDTQYF.

This clone was seen more than once but under ten times. The V call is TRBV29-1, the J call TRBJ2-1; 8 bases match TRBD1. From germline, CDR1 is SQVTM and CDR2 ANQGSEA. This CDR3 region has 13 residues. The V segment lost 5 bases and the J segment 7 bases; nucleotides outside the gene matches: 7. CDR3 amino acids: CSVRSGGENEQFF. CDR3 coding DNA: TGCAGCGTTCGGTCAGGGGGCGAGAATGAGCAGTTCTTC.

This clone was counted a few times. V is TRBV2 and J is TRBJ2-7, with 8 bases identical to TRBD1. Germline CDR1 and CDR2: SNHLY and FYNNEI. V shed 10 bases and J 2 bases; nucleotides not matched to a gene: 10. The CDR3 has 14 amino acids. The CDR3 loop is CATRLGQATYEQYF. The DNA for the CDR3 is TGTGCCACCAGACTGGGACAGGCTACCTACGAGCAGTACTTC.

This clone was recorded a few times. This chain joins TRBV13 and TRBJ1-5; D not resolved. V was pared by 0 bases and J by 4 bases, with 7 bases between. From germline, CDR1 is PRHDT and CDR2 FYEKMQ (reference sequence). There are 14 residues in the CDR3. The CDR3 nucleotides read TGTGCCAGCAGCTTAGGGCCCGGGAATCAGCCCCAGCATTTT. Residues: CASSLGPGNQPQHF.

This clone was detected a few times. V gene TRBV29-1 combines with J gene TRBJ1-5; D unresolved. Germline V CDR1 and CDR2: SQVTM, ANQGSEA. CDR3 length: 17 amino acids. V was cut by 6 bases and J by 0 bases, with 21 bases left in between. CDR3 region: CSVALNGGPNSNQPQHF. CDR3 DNA sequence: TGCAGCGTGGCACTTAATGGAGGGCCCAATAGCAATCAGCCCCAGCATTTT.